Following are 25 T cell receptor beta chains from one sample sequenced in a study of PD-1 blockade in classical Hodgkin lymphoma. Using immunoSEQ multiplex PCR, the repertoire was profiled, and TCRdb retains in-frame clones only, with some absent. This repertoire shows 10,000 or so clones, about 70% found once; its top ten account for around 25%. Every one of the patients relapsed after autologous stem cell transplantation (brentuximab vedotin exposure was variable). Sequencing was performed on peripheral blood mononuclear cells (PBMCs), taken at baseline. Receptors originate from a human donor with classical Hodgkin lymphoma.

The rearrangement uses TRBV4-1 and TRBJ2-3; D may match TRBD1 or TRBD2 (5 bases each). CDR1 and CDR2 from the germline V gene are MGHRA and YSYEKL. The CDR3 is made up of 17 amino acids. Trimming pared 3 bases from V and 3 bases from J, leaving 19 bases between. The CDR3 loop reads CASSHRLGTWTTDTQYF. The DNA for the CDR3 is TGCGCCAGCAGCCACCGCCTCGGGACGTGGACGACAGATACGCAGTATTTT.

The rearrangement links TRBV27 to TRBJ1-1; D is uncertain. Per the germline V gene, CDR1 is MNHEY and CDR2 is SMNVEV (reference sequence). The ends were cut back, 5 bases at V and 1 base at J, with 8 bases in the middle. This CDR3 region has 13 residues. CDR3 residues: CASSPGRNTEAFF. The CDR3 bases are TGTGCCAGCAGTCCTGGACGGAACACTGAAGCTTTCTTT.

This chain uses TRBV21-1 with TRBJ1-2; the listed D gene, TRBD1, was not tested against the DNA. TRBV21-1 is described as a pseudogene. This CDR3 is built from 19 residues. The CDR3 DNA follows: TGTGCCAGCAGCAAAGCAGGTCTTCAAAGGGCAGGGGGTCTCTATGGCTACACCTTC. The encoded protein is CASSKAGLQRAGGLYGYTF.

The chain employs TRBV2 and TRBJ2-6, with D unresolved. Germline CDR1 and CDR2: SNHLY and FYNNEI. V gave up 10 bases and J gave up 6 bases, with 19 bases separating them. This CDR3 comprises 15 residues. This CDR3 reads CAKQPAEFTANVLTF. The CDR3 DNA sequence: TGTGCCAAACAGCCGGCCGAATTTACGGCCAACGTCCTGACTTTC.

The chain is built from TRBV5-1 and TRBJ1-1, with D uncertain. CDR1 and CDR2 (germline): SGHRS, YFSETQ. The CDR3 is 14 residues long. V was pared by 1 base and J by 3 bases, with 10 bases between. As DNA, the CDR3 is TGCGCCAGCAGCTTGTTTAGTTTGGACACTGAAGCTTTCTTT. Its protein is CASSLFSLDTEAFF.

V and J are TRBV27 and TRBJ2-7, with 10 bases matching TRBD2. Germline values: CDR1 MNHEY, CDR2 SMNVEV (reference sequence). V shed 5 bases and J 7 bases; nucleotides not matched to a gene: 2. The CDR3 is 12 residues long. CDR3 sequence (DNA): TGTGCCAGCAGTAAGGGACTAGCGGAGCAGTACTTC. Protein sequence: CASSKGLAEQYF.

This chain links TRBV25-1 with TRBJ2-3, with TRBD2 identical over 14 bases. Looked up from germline, CDR1 is MGHDK and CDR2 is SYGVNS. Trimming at V came to 6 bases and at J to 5 bases, leaving 7 bases not matched to a gene. The CDR3 is made up of 16 amino acids. CDR3 DNA: TGTGCCAGCAGAAGTGGGACTAGCGGGAGAGGAGATACGCAGTATTTT. Its protein is CASRSGTSGRGDTQYF.

V usage is TRBV28 and J usage is TRBJ1-3; D unclear. The CDR3 totals 11 residues. The germline V gene has CDR1 MDHEN and CDR2 SYDVKM. Between the trimmed V and J ends, which lost 5 bases and 8 bases, there was a span of 7 bases. The CDR3: CASSTVYTIYF. CDR3 bases: TGTGCCAGCAGTACGGTTTACACCATATATTTT.

This chain connects TRBV5-4 to TRBJ2-3; D gene unclear. Trimming took off 4 bases at V and 4 bases at J, with 22 bases between the two ends. The germline V gene has CDR1 SGHNT and CDR2 YYREEE (reference sequence). The CDR3 is 17 residues long. CDR3 sequence: CASSPFWQEKESDTQYF. CDR3 nucleotides: TGTGCCAGCAGCCCCTTCTGGCAGGAAAAGGAGTCAGATACGCAGTATTTT.

The V call is TRBV5-4, the J call TRBJ1-2; no firm D call. Trimming left V 0 bases short and J 5 bases short, with 11 bases between. This CDR3 region has 14 residues. Looked up from germline, CDR1 is SGHNT and CDR2 is YYREEE (reference sequence). CDR3 DNA: TGTGCCAGCAGCTTGGGGGGTTTGGGTTATGGCTACACCTTC. Translated: CASSLGGLGYGYTF.

This clone ranks as medium-sized. This chain uses TRBV6-5 with TRBJ2-1; no firm D call. The V end lost 2 bases, the J end lost 2 bases, and 10 bases lay between the germline ends. This CDR3 is built from 15 residues. Germline lookup yields CDR1 MNHEY and CDR2 SVGAGI. The CDR3 protein is CASSYGLGPYNEQFF. The CDR3 nucleotides are TGTGCCAGCAGTTACGGGCTAGGTCCCTACAATGAGCAGTTCTTC.

The rearrangement joins TRBV7-8 to TRBJ2-7, with 10 nucleotides matching TRBD1. Per germline, CDR1 SGHVS and CDR2 FQNEAQ. V trimming: 4 bases; J trimming: 2 bases; junction bases outside the gene matches: 5. The CDR3 extends over 15 amino acids. CDR3 in DNA: TGTGCCAGCAGCTACCGGGACAGGGGTACCTACGAGCAGTACTTC. This sequence encodes CASSYRDRGTYEQYF.

V gene TRBV27 combines with J gene TRBJ1-5; D is possibly TRBD1 (5 bases). This CDR3 spans 13 amino acids. With 8 bases removed from V and 5 bases from J, the gap between germline ends came to 13 bases. Germline V gene data show CDR1 as MNHEY and CDR2 as SMNVEV (reference sequence). CDR3 nucleotide sequence: TGTGCCAGCGGGTGGGGCCGGGATCAGCCCCAGCATTTT. It is translated as CASGWGRDQPQHF.

In this sample, this clone turned up a few times. V is TRBV5-1 and J is TRBJ2-2; no firm D call. V gave up 4 bases and J gave up 1 base, with 17 bases separating them. The CDR3 runs to 17 residues. CDR1 is SGHRS, CDR2 YFSETQ, per germline. CDR3 DNA: TGCGCCAGCAGCCCTATCTTGCGGACGGTGAACACCGGGGAGCTGTTTTTT. This encodes CASSPILRTVNTGELFF.

The chain couples TRBV4-1 to TRBJ1-5, with a weak D call TRBD1 (5 bases). Deletions cut 0 bases from V and 2 bases from J, with 14 bases between. Germline assignment: CDR1 MGHRA and CDR2 YSYEKL. The CDR3 loop spans 17 amino acids. The CDR3 DNA sequence: TGCGCCAGCAGCCAAGAAGGGGCCGGGGTGGGCAATCAGCCCCAGCATTTT. Translation: CASSQEGAGVGNQPQHF.

V gene TRBV19 combines with J gene TRBJ2-1; D uncertain. The germline CDR1 and CDR2 sequences are LNHDA and SQIVND (reference sequence). The CDR3 runs 12 residues. Trimming took off 5 bases at V and 3 bases at J, with 5 bases between the two ends. In DNA, the CDR3 is TGTGCCAGTAGTGTCGTCTACAATGAGCAGTTCTTC. Translation: CASSVVYNEQFF.

The V and J genes are TRBV9 and TRBJ2-5, with D unclear. The CDR3 totals 13 residues. CDR1 and CDR2 from the germline V gene are SGDLS and YYNGEE. The V and J ends lost 3 bases and 5 bases respectively, with 11 bases between them. CDR3 in DNA: TGTGCCAGCAGCGCCCCGAGCGCTGAGACCCAGTACTTC. Translating it yields CASSAPSAETQYF.

The chain uses TRBV5-1 and TRBJ2-7, with D possibly matching TRBD2 (6 bases). V shed 4 bases and J shed 2 bases, with 16 bases lying between them. The CDR3 sequence is 15 residues long. CDR1 and CDR2 from the germline V gene are SGHRS and YFSETQ. The DNA for the CDR3 is TGCGCCAGCAGCGAAATTAGCGGACACCCCTACGAGCAGTACTTC. Translating it yields CASSEISGHPYEQYF.

This chain connects TRBV12-5 to TRBJ2-7; no reliable D call. CDR1 and CDR2 (germline): LGHNT, FRNRAP. Trimming shortened V by 7 bases and J by 1 base, and 14 bases separated the two germline ends. There are 14 residues in the CDR3. The CDR3 reads CASALGVRSYEQYF. As DNA, the CDR3 is TGTGCTAGTGCCCTTGGGGTTCGATCCTACGAGCAGTACTTC.

This clone was counted between two and nine times. The J gene is TRBJ2-1, the V gene TRBV5-6, with D perhaps TRBD2 (5 bases). This CDR3 is built from 15 residues. Trimming left V 5 bases short and J 4 bases short, with 16 bases between. Germline V CDR1 and CDR2: SGHDT, YYEEEE. The CDR3 DNA sequence: TGTGCCAGCAGGGCCCGTGGGAGAGATTACAATGAGCAGTTCTTC. It is translated as CASRARGRDYNEQFF. Based on the CDR3 plus reference TRBV5-6 and TRBJ2-1, the full variable domain is DAGVTQSPTHLIKTRGQQVTLRCSPKSGHDTVSWYQQALGQGPQFIFQYYEEEERQRGNFPDRFSGHQFPNYSSELNVNALLLGDSALYLCASRARGRDYNEQFFGPGTRLTVL.

The chain carries TRBV7-8 and TRBJ2-2, with TRBD2 matching 11 bases. Germline V lookup: CDR1 SGHVS, CDR2 FQNEAQ. The CDR3 loop spans 16 amino acids. V dropped 3 bases and J dropped 1; count of bases not matched to a gene: 1. The CDR3 region is CASSFLAGGNTGELFF. CDR3 coding DNA: TGTGCCAGCAGCTTTCTAGCGGGAGGGAACACCGGGGAGCTGTTTTTT.

This sequence joins TRBV2 and TRBJ1-4; the match to TRBD1 covers 7 bases. This CDR3 region has 13 residues. The V gene's germline CDR1 is SNHLY and CDR2 FYNNEI. After removal of 10 bases from V and 6 bases from J, the junction contained 8 bases not matched to a gene. CDR3 sequence: CAILQGNDEKLFF. CDR3 nucleotides: TGTGCCATCCTACAGGGGAATGATGAAAAACTGTTTTTT.

Regarding this clone: The sample holds other DNA sequences that translate to the same CDR3. The CDR3 DNA reads TGTGCCAGTACGGGGCAGGGGAGATATGGCTACACCTTC. Translation: CASTGQGRYGYTF. The chain carries TRBV18 and TRBJ1-2, with D perhaps TRBD1 (6 bases). Germline CDR1 reads KGHSH; CDR2 reads LQKENI. This CDR3 region has 13 residues. Trimming stripped 9 bases from V and 5 bases from J, with 16 bases between.

The rearrangement joins TRBV2 to TRBJ2-7, with D possibly matching TRBD1 (6 bases). The CDR3 is made up of 12 amino acids. Germline V lookup: CDR1 SNHLY, CDR2 FYNNEI. V was clipped by 10 bases and J by 0 bases, with 10 bases between them. The CDR3 loop is CATGQSSYEQYF. The CDR3 bases are TGTGCCACAGGACAGAGCTCCTACGAGCAGTACTTC.

This sequence joins TRBV28 and TRBJ2-1, with a tentative D call TRBD2 (6 bases). CDR1 MDHEN and CDR2 SYDVKM come from the germline V gene. The ends were cut back, 5 bases at V and 9 bases at J, with 20 bases in the middle. This CDR3 spans 15 amino acids. The CDR3, as DNA: TGTGCCAGCAGTACGACCGGGACTGGGGCGGGTGAGCAGTTCTTC. Translated, it gives CASSTTGTGAGEQFF. Filled out from reference TRBV28 and TRBJ2-1, the complete variable domain reads DVKVTQSSRYLVKRTGEKVFLECVQDMDHENMFWYRQDPGLGLRLIYFSYDVKMKEKGDIPEGYSVSREKKERFSLILESASTNQTSMYLCASSTTGTGAGEQFFGPGTRLTVL.